This TCR beta chain was found in a study of cytomegalovirus exposure and HLA in healthy donors. Worth noting for this clone: What it binds is not known.

PCR primers comprised 60 Vbeta and 13 Jbeta primers. Repertoires were generated with immunoSEQ multiplex PCR, while TCRdb's copy carries only in-frame clones and drops some. The sample records approximately 120,000 clones, around 81% being singletons. V was pared by 1 base and J by 6 bases, with 10 bases between. CDR3 length equals 14 residues. Looked up from germline, CDR1 is SGHRS and CDR2 is YFSETQ. Study conclusions and caveats: Within the data, a cluster of highly shared sequence variants was likely a sequencing artifact. Being indistinguishable, some V segments were excluded, TRBV6-2 and TRBV6-3 among them. The dataset shows that most TCR sequences were rare, while some public TCRs occurred in many donors.

This clonotype originated in a woman aged 25-40 years in good health and CMV-seronegative. V and J are TRBV5-1 and TRBJ2-2; possible D gene TRBD1, 6 bases. Sequences were obtained from PBMCs. CDR3 bases: TGCGCCAGCAGCTTGCAACAGGGTCCCGGGGAGCTGTTTTTT. Translation gives CASSLQQGPGELFF.